The TCR beta chain under discussion was sequenced for a study of T cells in Graves' hyperthyroidism and ophthalmopathy. Whole-study findings and limits: A model built on 13 V-J features separated ophthalmopathy from stable hyperthyroidism. Most expanded thyroid clonotypes above 0.001 recurred in blood.

About 10 ml of fresh peripheral blood supplied the PBMCs. Amplified TCR beta CDR3 regions came from RNA transcripts. First-round RT-PCR of the TCR CDR3 relied on the HTBI primer set. TCRdb re-analysed the multiplex PCR reads in MiXCR, keeping a single row per CDR3 protein. The top ten clones hold 10% to 13% of a sample with hundreds of thousands of distinct CDR3 sequences, roughly 15% of them seen once. This clonotype was observed at least ten times. Antigen: not known. Germline lookup yields CDR1 SGHVS and CDR2 FQNEAQ. The CDR3 loop spans 14 amino acids. Trimming took 5 bases from V and 4 from J; bases not matched to a gene: 5.

Source material: blood. This TCR was recovered from a woman aged 18-29 years with Graves' hyperthyroidism. The rearrangement joins TRBV7-8 to TRBJ1-1; 9 bases line up with TRBD1. This CDR3 reads CASSIGTGSTEAFF. As DNA, the CDR3 is TGTGCCAGCAGCATCGGGACAGGGAGCACTGAAGCTTTCTTT.